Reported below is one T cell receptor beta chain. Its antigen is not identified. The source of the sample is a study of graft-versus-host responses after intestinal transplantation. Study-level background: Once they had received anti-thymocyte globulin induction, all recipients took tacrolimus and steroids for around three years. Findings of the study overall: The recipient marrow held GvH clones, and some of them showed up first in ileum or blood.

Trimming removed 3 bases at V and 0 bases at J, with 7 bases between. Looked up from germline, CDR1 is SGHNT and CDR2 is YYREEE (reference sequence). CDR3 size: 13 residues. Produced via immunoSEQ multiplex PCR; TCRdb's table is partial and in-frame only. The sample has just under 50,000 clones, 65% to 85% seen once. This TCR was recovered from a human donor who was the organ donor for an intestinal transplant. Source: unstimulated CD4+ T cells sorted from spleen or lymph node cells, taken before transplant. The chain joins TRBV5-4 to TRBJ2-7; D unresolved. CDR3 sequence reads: CASSSKSSYEQYF. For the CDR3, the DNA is TGTGCCAGCAGCTCCAAGAGCTCCTACGAGCAGTACTTC.